The 23 T cell receptor beta chains below all came from one sample that was sequenced in a study of T cell responses to AZD1222 COVID-19 vaccine. Clones were read by immunoSEQ multiplex PCR, and TCRdb kept only the in-frame ones, dropping some. Of some 130,000 clones listed, roughly 90% were seen once; the top ten hold 3% to 3.5%. This material consisted of peripheral blood, taken on day 0 of AZD1222 vaccination. These TCRs come from an adult in good health.

This clone was seen a single time. This chain joins TRBV6-5 and TRBJ2-1; 7 positions match TRBD2. Germline V gene lookup returns CDR1 MNHEY and CDR2 SVGAGI. The CDR3 has 15 amino acids. J was trimmed by 7 bases and V by 6 bases; bases with no gene match: 12. DNA for the CDR3: TGTGCCAGCAGCTCCGGGCGGCTAGCGGATAATGAGCAGTTCTTC. Its translation: CASSSGRLADNEQFF.

The genes are TRBV5-5 and TRBJ1-3, with 8 bases aligning to TRBD1. CDR3 length: 17 amino acids. Germline V gene sequence: CDR1 SGHKS, CDR2 YYEKEE (reference sequence). J was trimmed by 4 bases and V by 4 bases; bases with no gene match: 13. The CDR3 region has the DNA TGTGCCAGCAGCACGGACCCCCCAGGGGGCATCGGAAACACCATATATTTT. It codes for CASSTDPPGGIGNTIYF.

The chain uses TRBV20-1 and TRBJ2-5; the D is unclear. The CDR3 covers 11 residues. Trimming cost V 4 bases and J 5 bases, with 8 bases left between them. The germline gives CDR1 DFQATT, CDR2 SNEGSKA (reference sequence). CDR3: CSAIIRETQYF. The CDR3 nucleotides read TGCAGTGCTATTATAAGGGAGACCCAGTACTTC.

The rearrangement links TRBV7-9 to TRBJ2-7, with D unclear. Germline loops: CDR1 SEHNR, CDR2 FQNEAQ (reference sequence). Deletions cut 0 bases from V and 3 bases from J, with 6 bases between. The CDR3 extends over 13 amino acids. For the CDR3, the DNA is TGTGCCAGCAGCTTAGCGGTGAACTACGAGCAGTACTTC. It yields the protein CASSLAVNYEQYF.

The V and J genes are TRBV6-5 and TRBJ2-7, with D perhaps being TRBD1 or TRBD2 (5 bases each). Germline V gene lookup returns CDR1 MNHEY and CDR2 SVGAGI. Trimming stripped 6 bases from V and 2 bases from J, with 11 bases between. There are 13 residues in the CDR3. CDR3 nucleotide sequence: TGTGCCAGCAGCAAGGGACCAGCCTACGAGCAGTACTTC. Its translation: CASSKGPAYEQYF.

The chain has TRBV10-1 and TRBJ2-1; either TRBD1 or TRBD2 may supply D (5 bases each). V was shortened by 5 bases and J by 7 bases, with 15 bases between the two germline ends. The V gene's germline CDR1 is WNHNN and CDR2 SYGVQD (reference sequence). The CDR3 is made up of 14 amino acids. The DNA of the CDR3 is TGCGCCAGCAGTTTACCGAGGGGTACGAATGAGCAGTTCTTC. Translating gives CASSLPRGTNEQFF.

This chain uses TRBV28 with TRBJ1-2; possibly TRBD1 for D (5 bases). Looked up from germline, CDR1 is MDHEN and CDR2 is SYDVKM. CDR3 length equals 16 residues. Trimming stripped 3 bases from V and 3 bases from J, with 17 bases between. The CDR3 protein is CASSFETESRYYGYTF. DNA for the CDR3: TGTGCCAGCAGTTTTGAGACAGAAAGCCGTTACTATGGCTACACCTTC.

This sequence joins TRBV24-1 and TRBJ2-3; unclear D gene. The CDR3 totals 12 residues. Trimming cost V 2 bases and J 5 bases, with 4 bases left between them. Germline V gene lookup returns CDR1 KGHDR and CDR2 SFDVKD. The CDR3 loop is CATSDSRDTQYF. The CDR3 coding sequence is TGTGCCACCAGTGATTCCAGAGATACGCAGTATTTT.

This chain uses TRBV28 with TRBJ2-1, with 11 bases fitting TRBD1. This CDR3 spans 16 amino acids. The V and J ends lost 4 bases and 7 bases, in that order; junction bases with no gene match: 9. The germline gives CDR1 MDHEN, CDR2 SYDVKM. The CDR3 region is CASSYPRDRGRNEQFF. The CDR3 DNA follows: TGTGCCAGCAGTTACCCCAGGGACAGGGGGAGGAATGAGCAGTTCTTC.

The chain recombines TRBV7-2 with TRBJ2-1; D may be TRBD1 or TRBD2 (5 bases each). CDR1 is SGHTA, CDR2 FQGNSA, per germline. CDR3 length equals 17 residues. V gave up 2 bases and J gave up 4 bases, with 18 bases separating them. The CDR3 region has the DNA TGTGCCAGCAGCTTAACGCGCGGGCAGGGTAGGTACAATGAGCAGTTCTTC. As protein: CASSLTRGQGRYNEQFF.

This clone was detected once. The chain uses TRBV7-6 and TRBJ2-3; TRBD2 matches 8 bases. The V gene's germline CDR1 is SGHVS and CDR2 FNYEAQ. This CDR3 is 17 amino acids long. The V gene end was trimmed by 3 bases and the J gene end by 2 bases; junction bases not matched to a gene: 10. CDR3 DNA: TGTGCCAGCAGCTTTGCCTGGCGGGAGGAAAACACAGATACGCAGTATTTT. As protein: CASSFAWREENTDTQYF.

The V and J genes are TRBV11-3 and TRBJ2-1, with D hard to call. CDR3 length: 18 residues. The V gene lost 0 bases and the J gene lost 5 bases, with 20 bases spanning the gap. Germline assignment: CDR1 SGHNT and CDR2 YENEEA. The CDR3 DNA is TGTGCCAGCAGCTTAGATACCCCGACCGGTTGGAAAGACAATGAGCAGTTCTTC. This encodes CASSLDTPTGWKDNEQFF.

This chain links TRBV30 with TRBJ1-6, with D unresolved. Germline V gene lookup returns CDR1 GTSNPN and CDR2 SVGIG (reference sequence). The germline V and J ends were trimmed by 4 bases and 5 bases, with 15 bases remaining between them. This CDR3 spans 15 amino acids. Here the CDR3 reads CAWTKNRADNSPLHF. The DNA of the CDR3 is TGTGCCTGGACCAAGAACCGGGCCGATAATTCACCCCTCCACTTT.

The J gene is TRBJ2-5, the V gene TRBV5-1; 8 bases line up with TRBD1. The CDR3 runs to 14 residues. The ends lost 4 bases at V and 7 bases at J; junction bases unmatched: 9. Germline V lookup: CDR1 SGHRS, CDR2 YFSETQ. CDR3 DNA: TGCGCCAGCAGCCTAGATGGACAGGGCGGGACCCAGTACTTC. This encodes CASSLDGQGGTQYF.

This clone was observed a few times. The J gene is TRBJ1-1, the V gene TRBV15; D uncertain. The CDR3 runs to 12 residues. Germline CDR1 reads LNHNV; CDR2 reads YYDKDF (reference sequence). Trimming removed 9 bases from V and 1 base from J, with 9 bases in between. CDR3 DNA sequence: TGTGCCACTAGGCGGAGGAACACTGAAGCTTTCTTT. Translated, it gives CATRRRNTEAFF.

This clone occurred once. The J gene is TRBJ2-7, the V gene TRBV7-6, with D tentatively TRBD1 (6 bases). The germline V and J ends were trimmed by 1 base and 7 bases, with 11 bases remaining between them. The CDR3 is made up of 13 amino acids. The germline CDR1 and CDR2 sequences are SGHVS and FNYEAQ. The CDR3 DNA sequence: TGTGCCAGCAGCTTAGAGCCTACAGGGGAGCAGTACTTC. Amino acids: CASSLEPTGEQYF. The whole variable domain, filled in from reference TRBV7-6 and TRBJ2-7, reads GAGVSQSPRYKVTKRGQDVALRCDPISGHVSLYWYRQALGQGPEFLTYFNYEAQQDKSGLPNDRFSAERPEGSISTLTIQRTEQRDSAMYRCASSLEPTGEQYFGPGTRLTVT.

The chain joins TRBV2 to TRBJ2-7; TRBD2 is a possible D gene (5 bases). The CDR3 has 14 residues. V was clipped by 4 bases and J by 0 bases, with 10 bases between them. CDR1 is SNHLY, CDR2 FYNNEI, per germline. CDR3 protein: CASSGGLRSYEQYF. CDR3 nucleotides: TGTGCCAGCAGTGGTGGACTCCGCTCCTACGAGCAGTACTTC.

The chain joins TRBV11-2 to TRBJ1-1; D is perhaps TRBD1 (5 bases). V was shortened by 7 bases and J by 5 bases, with 17 bases between the two germline ends. The CDR3 runs 14 residues. Germline assignment: CDR1 SGHAT and CDR2 FQNNGV. Here the CDR3 DNA reads TGTGCCAGCACCACTCAACGGGGGGTTACTGAAGCTTTCTTT. Its translation is CASTTQRGVTEAFF.

The V call is TRBV19, the J call TRBJ2-7; D gene ambiguous. This CDR3 has 16 residues. V lost 5 bases, J lost 0 bases, and 17 bases lay in between. Germline V lookup: CDR1 LNHDA, CDR2 SQIVND (reference sequence). In DNA form, the CDR3 reads TGTGCCAGTAGTTTTACGATCTCTCGTCACTCCTACGAGCAGTACTTC. It is translated as CASSFTISRHSYEQYF. The full variable domain, completed using reference TRBV19 and TRBJ2-7, is DGGITQSPKYLFRKEGQNVTLSCEQNLNHDAMYWYRQDPGQGLRLIYYSQIVNDFQKGDIAEGYSVSREKKESFPLTVTSAQKNPTAFYLCASSFTISRHSYEQYFGPGTRLTVT.

The chain couples TRBV19 to TRBJ1-5; 11 nucleotides agree with TRBD1. CDR1 and CDR2 from the germline V gene are LNHDA and SQIVND (reference sequence). The J segment lost 6 bases and the V segment lost 10 bases, leaving 14 bases of the junction unmatched. The CDR3 has 16 amino acids. CDR3 sequence: CATSGGDRGFSQPQHF. DNA for the CDR3: TGTGCCACCTCGGGGGGGGACAGGGGGTTTAGTCAGCCCCAGCATTTT.

The V and J genes are TRBV10-2 and TRBJ1-1, with D possibly TRBD1 on 6 matching bases. The CDR3 sequence is 13 residues long. The V gene lost 4 bases and the J gene lost 10 bases, with 16 bases spanning the gap. The germline V gene has CDR1 WSHSY and CDR2 SAAADI. The CDR3 bases are TGCGCCAGCAGTGCTATCAAACAGGGTACAGCTTTCTTT. Amino acids: CASSAIKQGTAFF.

The rearrangement links TRBV10-2 to TRBJ1-2; a weak D match, TRBD1 (6 bases). Germline V gene lookup returns CDR1 WSHSY and CDR2 SAAADI. The CDR3 runs to 13 residues. The V gene lost 7 bases and the J gene lost 2 bases, with 11 bases spanning the gap. The CDR3 DNA follows: TGCGCCAGCACCGAGGGGGGAAACTATGGCTACACCTTC. Translating gives CASTEGGNYGYTF.

V and J are TRBV14 and TRBJ2-2, with 9 bases matching TRBD2. In germline, CDR1 is SGHDN, CDR2 FVKESK. This CDR3 contains 18 residues. Germline trimming cut 3 bases from V and 7 bases from J; bases unmatched to any gene: 15. The CDR3 coding sequence is TGTGCCAGCAGCCACGTTCTAGCGGGATCGCTTTACAGCGGGGAGCTGTTTTTT. Protein product: CASSHVLAGSLYSGELFF.